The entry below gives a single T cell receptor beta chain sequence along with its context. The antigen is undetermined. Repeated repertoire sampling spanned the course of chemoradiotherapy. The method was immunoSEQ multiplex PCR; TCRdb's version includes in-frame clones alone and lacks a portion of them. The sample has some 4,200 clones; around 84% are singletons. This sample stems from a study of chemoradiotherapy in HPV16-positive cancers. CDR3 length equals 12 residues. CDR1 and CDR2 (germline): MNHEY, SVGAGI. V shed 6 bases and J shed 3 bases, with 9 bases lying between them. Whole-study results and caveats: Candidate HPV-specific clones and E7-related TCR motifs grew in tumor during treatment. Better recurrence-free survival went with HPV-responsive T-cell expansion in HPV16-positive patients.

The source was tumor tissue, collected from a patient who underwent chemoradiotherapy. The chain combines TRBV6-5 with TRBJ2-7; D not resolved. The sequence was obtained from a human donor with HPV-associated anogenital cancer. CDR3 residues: CASRNGIYEQYF. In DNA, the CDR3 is TGTGCCAGCAGGAACGGCATCTACGAGCAGTACTTC.